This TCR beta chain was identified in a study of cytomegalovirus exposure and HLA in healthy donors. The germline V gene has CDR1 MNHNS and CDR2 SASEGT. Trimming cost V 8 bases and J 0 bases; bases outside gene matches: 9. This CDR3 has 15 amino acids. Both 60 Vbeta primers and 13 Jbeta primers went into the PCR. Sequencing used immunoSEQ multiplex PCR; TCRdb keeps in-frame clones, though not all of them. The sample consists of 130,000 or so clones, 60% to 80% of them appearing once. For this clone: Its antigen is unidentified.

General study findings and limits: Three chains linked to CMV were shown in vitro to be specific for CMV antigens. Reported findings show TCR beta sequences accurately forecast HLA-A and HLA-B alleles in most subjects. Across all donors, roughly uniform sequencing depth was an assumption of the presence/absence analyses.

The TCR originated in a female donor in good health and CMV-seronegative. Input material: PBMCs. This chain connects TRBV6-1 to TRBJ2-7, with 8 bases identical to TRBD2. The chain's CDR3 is CASLRGAGLSYEQYF. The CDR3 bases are TGTGCCAGCCTGCGGGGGGCAGGGCTCTCCTACGAGCAGTACTTC.